The entry below describes one TCR beta chain. The sample belongs to a study of blood T cell repertoires in COVID-19. In the study overall: The United States, Italy and Spain were the sources of the acute and convalescent COVID-19 samples.

In the source study's methods: Nucleated cell number was recorded as an estimate derived from reference gene primer amplification. Sequencing used immunoSEQ multiplex PCR; TCRdb keeps in-frame clones, though not all of them. D and trimming were read from the DNA, whereas the V and J calls and clone size are those reported in that table. This repertoire shows around 340,000 clones, about 86% found once; its top ten account for roughly 4%. V trimming: 6 bases; J trimming: 7 bases; junction bases outside the gene matches: 2. The CDR3 contains 13 residues. CDR1 and CDR2 (germline): MNHEY, SVGEGT. Participants, about 18 to 90 years old, spanned 25 or so US areas. Donors were grouped by their self-reported clinical history.

The sample consisted of PBMCs or T cells enriched from blood (not recorded which). The receptor was derived from a woman between 35 and 50 years old with acute COVID-19. This chain joins TRBV6-2 or TRBV6-3 and TRBJ2-2; 10 nucleotides agree with TRBD2. The CDR3 sequence: CASSLAGVGELFF. The CDR3 DNA follows: TGTGCCAGCAGCCTAGCGGGGGTCGGGGAGCTGTTTTTT.